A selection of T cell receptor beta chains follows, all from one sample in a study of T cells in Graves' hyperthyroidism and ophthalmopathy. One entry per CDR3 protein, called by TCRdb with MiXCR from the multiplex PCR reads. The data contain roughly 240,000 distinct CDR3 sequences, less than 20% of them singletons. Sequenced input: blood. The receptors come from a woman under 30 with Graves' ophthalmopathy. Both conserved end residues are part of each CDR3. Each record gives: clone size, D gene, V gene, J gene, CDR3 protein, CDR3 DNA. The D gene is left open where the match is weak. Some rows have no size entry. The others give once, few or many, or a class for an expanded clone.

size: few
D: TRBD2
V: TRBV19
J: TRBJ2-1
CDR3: CASSVGLAGAGYEQFF
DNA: TGTGCCAGTAGTGTGGGACTAGCGGGAGCAGGTTATGAGCAGTTCTTC

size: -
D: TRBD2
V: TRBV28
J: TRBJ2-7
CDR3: CASKGTSGGDEQYF
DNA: TGTGCCAGCAAGGGGACTAGCGGGGGGGACGAGCAGTACTTC

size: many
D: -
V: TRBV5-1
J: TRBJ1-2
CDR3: CASSFDSYGYTF
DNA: TGCGCCAGCAGCTTCGACAGCTATGGCTACACCTTC

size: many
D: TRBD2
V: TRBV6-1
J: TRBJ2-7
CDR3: CASRYTGGAAVTYEQYF
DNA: TGTGCCAGCAGATATACGGGGGGGGCGGCGGTTACCTACGAGCAGTACTTC

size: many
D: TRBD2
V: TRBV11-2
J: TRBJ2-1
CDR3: CASSLGGASGRGEQFF
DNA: TGTGCCAGCAGCCTAGGGGGTGCTAGCGGGAGAGGTGAGCAGTTCTTC

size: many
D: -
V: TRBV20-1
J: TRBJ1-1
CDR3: CSARDPPEAFF
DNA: TGCAGTGCTAGAGATCCCCCTGAAGCTTTCTTT

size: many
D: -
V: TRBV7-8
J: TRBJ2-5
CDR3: CASSFGGPRETQYF
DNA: TGTGCCAGCAGCTTCGGGGGGCCGAGGGAGACCCAGTACTTC

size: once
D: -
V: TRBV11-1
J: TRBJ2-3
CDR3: CASSLAPTASTDTQYF
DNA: TGTGCCAGCAGCTTAGCCCCGACAGCTAGCACAGATACGCAGTATTTT

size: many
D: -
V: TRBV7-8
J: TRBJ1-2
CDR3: CASSQRETRGYTF
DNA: TGTGCCAGCAGCCAACGGGAGACGCGGGGCTACACCTTC

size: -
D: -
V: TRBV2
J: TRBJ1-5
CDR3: CASVLRPQGSRQPQHF
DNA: TGTGCCAGCGTACTGCGGCCACAGGGCTCCCGGCAGCCCCAGCATTTT

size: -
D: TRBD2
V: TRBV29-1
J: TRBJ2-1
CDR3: CSVGSGSPNEQFF
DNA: TGCAGCGTAGGTAGCGGGAGTCCCAATGAGCAGTTCTTC

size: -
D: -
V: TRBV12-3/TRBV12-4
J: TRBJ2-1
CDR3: CASSPPGRGYYNEQFF
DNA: TGTGCCAGCAGTCCTCCAGGGCGGGGATACTACAATGAGCAGTTCTTC

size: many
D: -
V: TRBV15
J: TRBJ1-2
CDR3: CATSRDAQTGVAYGYTF
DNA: TGTGCCACCAGCAGAGATGCTCAGACAGGAGTAGCCTATGGCTACACCTTC

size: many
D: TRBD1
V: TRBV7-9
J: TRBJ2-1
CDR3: CASSYSGQHYNEQFF
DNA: TGTGCCAGCAGCTACTCGGGACAGCACTACAATGAGCAGTTCTTC

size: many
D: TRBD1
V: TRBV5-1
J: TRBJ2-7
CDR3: CASSLAGGDPYEQYF
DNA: TGCGCCAGCAGCTTGGCAGGGGGCGATCCCTACGAGCAGTACTTC

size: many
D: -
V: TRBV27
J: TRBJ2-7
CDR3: CASSLLDRSYEQYF
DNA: TGTGCCAGCAGTTTATTAGACAGATCCTACGAGCAGTACTTC

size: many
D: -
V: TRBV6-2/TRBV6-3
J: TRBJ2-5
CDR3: CASSKTPLGETQYF
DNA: TGTGCCAGCAGTAAAACCCCCCTGGGGGAGACCCAGTACTTC

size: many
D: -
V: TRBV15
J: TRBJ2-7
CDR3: CATSRDLDYAEQYF
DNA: TGTGCCACCAGCAGAGATCTCGACTACGCCGAGCAGTACTTC

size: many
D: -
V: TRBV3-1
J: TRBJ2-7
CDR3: CASSQDHGAPTYEQYF
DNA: TGTGCCAGCAGCCAAGATCACGGGGCCCCTACCTACGAGCAGTACTTC

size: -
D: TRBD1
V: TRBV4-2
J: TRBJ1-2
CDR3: CASSQEMGQGIGYTF
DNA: TGTGCCAGCAGCCAAGAGATGGGACAGGGGATCGGCTACACCTTC

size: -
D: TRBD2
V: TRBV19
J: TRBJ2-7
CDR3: CASGVAGGEGGHEQYF
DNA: TGTGCCAGTGGGGTAGCGGGAGGGGAAGGCGGCCACGAGCAGTACTTC

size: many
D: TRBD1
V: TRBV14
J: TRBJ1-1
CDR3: CASSQDYAGGPTEAFF
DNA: TGTGCCAGCAGCCAAGATTATGCAGGGGGCCCCACTGAAGCTTTCTTT

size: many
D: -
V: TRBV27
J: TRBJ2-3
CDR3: CASKSGRRVGTDTQYF
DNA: TGTGCCAGCAAGTCTGGGCGGCGTGTTGGCACAGATACGCAGTATTTT

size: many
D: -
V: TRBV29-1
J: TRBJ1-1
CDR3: CSAGSRNTEAFF
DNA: TGCAGCGCGGGGTCTAGGAACACTGAAGCTTTCTTT

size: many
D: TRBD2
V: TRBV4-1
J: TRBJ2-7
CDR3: CASSPGLAGVVEQYF
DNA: TGCGCCAGCAGCCCTGGACTAGCGGGAGTGGTCGAGCAGTACTTC

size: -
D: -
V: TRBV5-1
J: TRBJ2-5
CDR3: CASSHRGGSQETQYF
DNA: TGCGCCAGCAGCCACCGTGGGGGGTCCCAAGAGACCCAGTACTTC

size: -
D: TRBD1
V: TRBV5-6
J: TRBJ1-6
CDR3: CASSHKQGYNSPLHF
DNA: TGTGCCAGCAGCCACAAACAGGGGTATAATTCACCCCTCCACTTT

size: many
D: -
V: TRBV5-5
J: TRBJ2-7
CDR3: CASSLRQGVAYEQYF
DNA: TGTGCCAGCAGCTTGCGGCAGGGTGTGGCTTACGAGCAGTACTTC

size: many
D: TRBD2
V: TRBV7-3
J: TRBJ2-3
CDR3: CASSSSSSGGQDTQYF
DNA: TGTGCCAGCAGCTCGTCCTCTAGCGGGGGGCAAGATACGCAGTATTTT

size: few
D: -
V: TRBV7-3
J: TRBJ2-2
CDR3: CASSDVTGELFF
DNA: TGTGCCAGCAGTGATGTTACCGGGGAGCTGTTTTTT

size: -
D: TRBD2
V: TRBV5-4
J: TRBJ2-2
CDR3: CASSLEGGSQTGELFF
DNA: TGTGCCAGCAGCTTGGAAGGCGGGAGTCAGACCGGGGAGCTGTTTTTT

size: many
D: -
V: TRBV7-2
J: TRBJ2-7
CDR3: CASSLAGGTYEQYF
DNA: TGTGCCAGCAGCTTAGCTGGCGGTACCTACGAGCAGTACTTC

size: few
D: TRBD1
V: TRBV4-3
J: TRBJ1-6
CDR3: CASSQDTGQGSYNSPLHF
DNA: TGCGCCAGCAGCCAAGATACGGGACAGGGATCCTATAATTCACCCCTCCACTTT

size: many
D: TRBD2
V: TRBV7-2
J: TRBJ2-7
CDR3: CASSLVRGSGSYEQYF
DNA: TGTGCCAGCAGCTTAGTACGGGGTAGCGGGAGCTACGAGCAGTACTTC

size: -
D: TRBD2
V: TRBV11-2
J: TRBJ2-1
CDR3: CASTGLAGVNNEQFF
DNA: TGTGCCAGCACTGGACTAGCGGGAGTCAACAATGAGCAGTTCTTC

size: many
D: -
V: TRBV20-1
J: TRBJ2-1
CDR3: CSARGEGGDYNEQFF
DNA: TGCAGTGCTAGAGGGGAAGGAGGGGACTACAATGAGCAGTTCTTC

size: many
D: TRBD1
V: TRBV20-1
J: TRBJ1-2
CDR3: CSARDDRGLLYGYTF
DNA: TGCAGTGCTAGGGACGACAGGGGGCTGCTCTATGGCTACACCTTC

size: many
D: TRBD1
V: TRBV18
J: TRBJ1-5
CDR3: CASSPTGGQPQHF
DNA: TGTGCCAGCTCACCAACAGGGGGCCAGCCCCAGCATTTT

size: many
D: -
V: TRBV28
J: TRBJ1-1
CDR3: CASSRYWHTEAFF
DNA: TGTGCCAGCAGTAGGTACTGGCACACTGAAGCTTTCTTT

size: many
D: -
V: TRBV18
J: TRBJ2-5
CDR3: CASSPRLSQETQYF
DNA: TGTGCCAGCTCACCACGGCTCTCGCAAGAGACCCAGTACTTC

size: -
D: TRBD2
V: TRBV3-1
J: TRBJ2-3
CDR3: CASSQTSGGAMRHTQYF
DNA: TGTGCCAGCAGCCAGACTAGCGGGGGGGCGATGCGACATACGCAGTATTTT

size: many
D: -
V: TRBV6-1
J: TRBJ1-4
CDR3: CASREWATNEKLFF
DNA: TGTGCCAGCAGGGAGTGGGCAACTAATGAAAAACTGTTTTTT

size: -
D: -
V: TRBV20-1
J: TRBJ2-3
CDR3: CSARPVGGDTQYF
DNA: TGCAGTGCTAGACCTGTCGGGGGAGATACGCAGTATTTT

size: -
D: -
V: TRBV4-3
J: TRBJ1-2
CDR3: CASSQTTGANYGYTF
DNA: TGCGCCAGCAGCCAGACCACAGGAGCTAACTATGGCTACACCTTC

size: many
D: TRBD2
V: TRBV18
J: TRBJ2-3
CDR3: CASSKRPSRLAASTDTQYF
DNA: TGTGCCAGCTCAAAACGGCCCTCCAGACTAGCGGCTAGCACAGATACGCAGTATTTT